This paragraph covers one T cell receptor beta chain sequence. Germline trimming cut 4 bases from V and 5 bases from J; bases unmatched to any gene: 7. There are 15 residues in the CDR3. The germline CDR1 and CDR2 sequences are SGHRS and YFSETQ. A second 7 to 11 cycle PCR used barcoded and J-beta primers. Via MiXCR, TCRdb re-called the 5' RACE reads, giving one row per CDR3 protein. Among about 630,000 distinct CDR3 sequences listed, roughly 21% were seen once. These data are taken from a study of blood T cells in healthy people across ages. Sequencing used blood. The chain employs TRBV5-1 and TRBJ2-7, with 12 bases identical to TRBD1. The clonotype comes from a man in his 70s in good health. This chain's CDR3 is CASSEGQGARNEQYF. The CDR3 region has the DNA TGCGCCAGCAGCGAGGGACAGGGGGCGCGTAACGAGCAGTACTTC.